This TCR beta chain was identified in a study of metastatic and nonmetastatic thyroid tumors. About the research overall: Repertoire comparisons spanned blood and tumor or nodule tissue from malignant and benign thyroid patients. Findings and limits, study-wide: The reported finding was significantly higher TCR beta diversity in malignant thyroid tumors relative to benign nodules, in blood and tumor.

Turning to this clone: Its specificity is unknown.

How the authors handled the data: CDR3 was compared across clinicopathological groups, and the resulting differences were used to build a distant-metastasis classifier for papillary thyroid cancer. With MiXCR, TCRdb reprocessed the PCR reads. The authors' filters were not applied to this entry. The sample lists tens of thousands of clones; about a quarter were seen once. Treatment of any kind had been given to no patient before thyroid surgery. CDR1 is DFQATT and CDR2 is SNEGSKA in the germline V gene (reference sequence). Trimming stripped 3 bases from V and 14 bases from J, with 19 bases between. The CDR3 length is 13 residues.

This chain links TRBV20-1 with TRBJ2-2; D remains unclear. This clonotype was sampled from a female donor with papillary thyroid cancer or a benign thyroid nodule (not recorded which). Some clones in this sample may be carry-over from other donors' samples. Sequencing was done on a sample of blood. CDR3 region: CSASGHNTVDLFF. CDR3 DNA sequence: TGCAGTGCTAGCGGGCACAACACCGTGGATCTGTTTTTT.